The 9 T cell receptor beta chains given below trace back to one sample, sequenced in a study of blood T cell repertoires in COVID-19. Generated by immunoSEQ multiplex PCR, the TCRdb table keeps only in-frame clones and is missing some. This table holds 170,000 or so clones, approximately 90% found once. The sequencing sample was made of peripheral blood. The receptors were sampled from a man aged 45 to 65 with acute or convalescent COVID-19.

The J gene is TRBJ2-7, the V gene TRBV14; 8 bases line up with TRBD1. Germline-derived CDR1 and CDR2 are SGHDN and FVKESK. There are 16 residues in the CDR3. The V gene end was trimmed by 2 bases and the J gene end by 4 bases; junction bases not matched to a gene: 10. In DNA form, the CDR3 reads TGTGCCAGCAGCCAACTCACAGGGGGGCCCCGGTACGAGCAGTACTTC. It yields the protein CASSQLTGGPRYEQYF.

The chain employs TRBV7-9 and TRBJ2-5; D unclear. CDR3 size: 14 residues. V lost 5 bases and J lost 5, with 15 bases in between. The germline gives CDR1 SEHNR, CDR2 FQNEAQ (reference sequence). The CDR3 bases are TGTGCCAGCAGCGCAGGCGTCCGCCGCGAGACCCAGTACTTC. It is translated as CASSAGVRRETQYF.

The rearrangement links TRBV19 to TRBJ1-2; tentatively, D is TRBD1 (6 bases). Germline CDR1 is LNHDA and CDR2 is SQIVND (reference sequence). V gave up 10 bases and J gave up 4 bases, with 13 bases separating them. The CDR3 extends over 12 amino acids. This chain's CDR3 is CAIGGGSYGYTF. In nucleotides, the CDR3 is TGTGCCATAGGGGGGGGAAGCTATGGCTACACCTTC.

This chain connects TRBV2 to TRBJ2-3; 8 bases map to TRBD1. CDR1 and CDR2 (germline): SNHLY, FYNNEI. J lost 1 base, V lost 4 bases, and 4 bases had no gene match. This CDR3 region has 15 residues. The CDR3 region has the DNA TGTGCCAGCAGTGGACAGGGGACGGGCACAGATACGCAGTATTTT. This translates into CASSGQGTGTDTQYF. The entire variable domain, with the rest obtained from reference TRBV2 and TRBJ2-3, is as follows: EPEVTQTPSHQVTQMGQEVILRCVPISNHLYFYWYRQILGQKVEFLVSFYNNEISEKSEIFDDQFSVERPDGSNFTLKIRSTKLEDSAMYFCASSGQGTGTDTQYFGPGTRLTVL.

CDR3 sequence reads: CASSSQGEVQPQHF. DNA for the CDR3: TGTGCCAGTAGTTCACAGGGTGAGGTTCAGCCCCAGCATTTT. The V gene is TRBV19, the J gene TRBJ1-5; the D gene is possibly TRBD1 (6 bases). Germline loops: CDR1 LNHDA, CDR2 SQIVND (reference sequence). Trimming pared 5 bases from V and 6 bases from J, leaving 14 bases between. This CDR3 has 14 amino acids.

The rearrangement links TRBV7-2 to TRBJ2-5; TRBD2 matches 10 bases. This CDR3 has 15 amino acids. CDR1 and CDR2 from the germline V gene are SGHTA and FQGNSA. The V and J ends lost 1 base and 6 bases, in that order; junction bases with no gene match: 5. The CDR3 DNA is TGTGCCAGCAGCTTAGAGCGGGGGGGCGGAAAGACCCAGTACTTC. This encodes CASSLERGGGKTQYF.

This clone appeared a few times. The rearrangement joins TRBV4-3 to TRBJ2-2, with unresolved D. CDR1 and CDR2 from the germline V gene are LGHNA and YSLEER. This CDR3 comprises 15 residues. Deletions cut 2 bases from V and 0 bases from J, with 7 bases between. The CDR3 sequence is CASSQNGANTGELFF. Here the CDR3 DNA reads TGCGCCAGCAGCCAAAACGGAGCGAACACCGGGGAGCTGTTTTTT.

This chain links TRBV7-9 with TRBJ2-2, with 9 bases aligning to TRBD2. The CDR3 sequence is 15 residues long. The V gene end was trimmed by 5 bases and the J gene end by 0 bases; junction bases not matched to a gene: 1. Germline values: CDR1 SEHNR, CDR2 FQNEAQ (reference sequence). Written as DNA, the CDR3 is TGTGCCAGCAGCACTAGCGGGTCGAACACCGGGGAGCTGTTTTTT. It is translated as CASSTSGSNTGELFF.

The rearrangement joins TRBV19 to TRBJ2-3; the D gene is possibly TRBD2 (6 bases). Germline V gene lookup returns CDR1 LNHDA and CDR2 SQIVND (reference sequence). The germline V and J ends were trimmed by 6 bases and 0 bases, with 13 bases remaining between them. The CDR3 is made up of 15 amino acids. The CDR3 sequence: CASRPLATSTDTQYF. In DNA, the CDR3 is TGTGCCAGTAGACCTCTAGCGACTAGCACAGATACGCAGTATTTT.